This T cell receptor (beta chain) was identified during a study of a mutant IDH1 vaccine in newly diagnosed glioma. Study information: There were approximately 62% males and roughly 38% females among treated patients, whose mean age was about 41 years.

Trimming removed 3 bases from V and 1 base from J; junction bases left unmatched: 7. The germline gives CDR1 PRHDT, CDR2 FYEKMQ (reference sequence). This CDR3 comprises 18 residues. The time point denotes: baseline, week 1 (first vaccination visit). Sample treatment: pre-vaccination baseline after standard-of-care therapy. The donors had new WHO grade 3 or 4 astrocytomas; these were IDH1-mutant and ATRX-lost. Profiling relied on immunoSEQ multiplex PCR, and the TCRdb table lists in-frame clones only, not all of them. The sample lists over 30,000 clones; about four fifths were seen once. The V and J genes are TRBV13 and TRBJ2-6; 9 positions match TRBD2. Sequenced here: peripheral blood mononuclear cells (PBMCs), sampled from a glioma patient treated with radiotherapy, temozolomide or both. The source is a man aged 45-65 years with glioma. Some clones in this sample may be carry-over from other donors' samples. The CDR3 loop is CASSLMLREGSGANVLTF. CDR3 nucleotides: TGTGCCAGCAGCTTGATGCTGCGGGAGGGTTCTGGGGCCAACGTCCTGACTTTC.